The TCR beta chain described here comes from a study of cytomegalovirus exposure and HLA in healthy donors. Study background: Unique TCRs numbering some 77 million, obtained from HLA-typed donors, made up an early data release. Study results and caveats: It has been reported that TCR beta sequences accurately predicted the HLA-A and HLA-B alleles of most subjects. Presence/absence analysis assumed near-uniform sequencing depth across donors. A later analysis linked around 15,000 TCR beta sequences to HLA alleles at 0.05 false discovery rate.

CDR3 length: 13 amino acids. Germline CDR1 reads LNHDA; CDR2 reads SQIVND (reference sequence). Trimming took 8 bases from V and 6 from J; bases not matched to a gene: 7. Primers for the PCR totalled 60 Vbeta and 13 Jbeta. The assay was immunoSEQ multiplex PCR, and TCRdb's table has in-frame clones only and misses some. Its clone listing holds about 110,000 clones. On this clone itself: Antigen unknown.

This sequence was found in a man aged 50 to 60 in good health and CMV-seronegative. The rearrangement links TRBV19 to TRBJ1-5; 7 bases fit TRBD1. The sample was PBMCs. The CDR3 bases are TGTGCCAGTCTTGGACAGGTCGGTCAGCCCCAGCATTTT. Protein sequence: CASLGQVGQPQHF.